This TCR beta chain originates from a study of cytomegalovirus exposure and HLA in healthy donors. With respect to this clone: The antigen is not known.

This CDR3 is built from 19 residues. J lost 2 bases, V lost 3 bases, and 14 bases had no gene match. Germline CDR1 and CDR2: SGDLS and YYNGEE. Use of 60 Vbeta and 13 Jbeta primers characterized the PCR. Some clones are missing from TCRdb's copy, which holds only in-frame ones; the method was immunoSEQ multiplex PCR. The sample yields about 61,000 clones, about 90% seen once. Overall study findings and caveats: Some V segments, including TRBV6-2 and TRBV6-3, were excluded as indistinguishable. Serostatus for CMV was the only available immune exposure information. Clonal expansion was found to be greater in HLA-associated TCR beta chains than in equally common others in a later analysis. Rarity marked most TCR sequences, yet some public TCRs occurred in many donors.

This TCR was recovered from a man aged 25 to 45 in good health and CMV-seropositive. The J gene is TRBJ2-3, the V gene TRBV9, with 11 bases fitting TRBD2. Source material: PBMCs. The DNA of the CDR3 is TGTGCCAGCAGCGCCGTAGGGGGGCTAGCGGGAGGAACCACAGATACGCAGTATTTT. Translation gives CASSAVGGLAGGTTDTQYF.